Shown below are 26 T cell receptor beta chains from a single sample sequenced in a study of beta chain features in type 1 diabetes. The sequenced template was cDNA made from the entire isolated RNA. The table came from immunoSEQ multiplex PCR; TCRdb's copy has only in-frame clones and leaves some out. The sample has approximately 150,000 clones; 9% to 10% are singletons. Sequencing was done on a sample of central memory CD4+ T cells from blood. Source of these receptors: a woman aged 40 to 49 in good health.

J is TRBJ1-6 and V is TRBV5-1; D ambiguous. Trimming removed 6 bases from V and 9 bases from J, with 19 bases in between. This CDR3 has 15 residues. Looked up from germline, CDR1 is SGHRS and CDR2 is YFSETQ. The CDR3 coding sequence is TGCGCCAGCACCAGTGGTGCGTCCTCAGGTTCACCCCTCCACTTT. This translates into CASTSGASSGSPLHF.

This sequence joins TRBV11-2 and TRBJ2-7; TRBD2 might be the D (6 bases). This CDR3 region has 16 residues. Germline values: CDR1 SGHAT, CDR2 FQNNGV. The V gene lost 4 bases and the J gene lost 4 bases, with 20 bases spanning the gap. In nucleotides, the CDR3 is TGTGCCAGCAGCTCCTTGGATTTCTCTGGGGGGTACGAGCAGTACTTC. Encoded protein: CASSSLDFSGGYEQYF.

This clone was seen only a few times. The rearrangement links TRBV7-9 to TRBJ1-1; 7 nucleotides line up with TRBD1. V lost 5 bases, J lost 4 bases, and 4 bases stayed unmatched. In germline, CDR1 is SEHNR, CDR2 FQNEAQ (reference sequence). The CDR3 is 13 residues long. The CDR3 here is CASSRQGSTEAFF. Here the CDR3 DNA reads TGTGCCAGCAGCCGACAGGGAAGCACTGAAGCTTTCTTT.

This chain connects TRBV7-9 to TRBJ1-1; D is perhaps TRBD1 (5 bases). V shed 5 bases and J shed 5 bases, with 9 bases lying between them. The germline gives CDR1 SEHNR, CDR2 FQNEAQ (reference sequence). The CDR3 is made up of 12 amino acids. For the CDR3, the DNA is TGTGCCAGCAGCGCTAAGGGGACTGAAGCTTTCTTT. Translated, it gives CASSAKGTEAFF.

This chain joins TRBV4-2 and TRBJ1-2; 8 bases are shared with TRBD1. This CDR3 is 17 amino acids long. Looked up from germline, CDR1 is LGHNA and CDR2 is YNFKEQ. After removal of 0 bases from V and 0 bases from J, the junction contained 6 bases not matched to a gene. The CDR3 region has the DNA TGTGCCAGCAGCCAAGACCAGAACAGGGGGACTAACTATGGCTACACCTTC. It encodes CASSQDQNRGTNYGYTF.

This clone was picked up a small number of times. The chain couples TRBV7-2 to TRBJ2-5; 11 bases are a match to TRBD1. Per germline, CDR1 SGHTA and CDR2 FQGNSA. Trimming removed 3 bases from V and 5 bases from J; junction bases left unmatched: 5. This CDR3 region has 15 residues. In DNA form, the CDR3 reads TGTGCCAGCAGCTTGGACAGGGGGCGCGTGGAGACCCAGTACTTC. Translated: CASSLDRGRVETQYF.

The V gene is TRBV10-1, the J gene TRBJ2-7; 7 nucleotides line up with TRBD1. CDR3 length: 14 amino acids. Germline CDR1 and CDR2: WNHNN and SYGVQD (reference sequence). Germline trimming cut 6 bases from V and 4 bases from J; bases unmatched to any gene: 9. This chain's CDR3 is CASSQTGFGYEQYF. CDR3 coding DNA: TGCGCCAGCAGCCAGACAGGGTTCGGGTACGAGCAGTACTTC.

This chain connects TRBV27 to TRBJ1-6, with D unresolved. Germline values: CDR1 MNHEY, CDR2 SMNVEV (reference sequence). This CDR3 contains 16 residues. Trimming removed 5 bases at V and 7 bases at J, with 18 bases between. CDR3 nucleotides: TGTGCCAGCAGTACGAATCCAAGGGCGGGGAATTCACCCCTCCACTTT. As protein: CASSTNPRAGNSPLHF.

V usage is TRBV5-5 and J usage is TRBJ2-3; 7 bases align to TRBD2. This CDR3 has 14 amino acids. CDR1 is SGHKS and CDR2 is YYEKEE in the germline V gene (reference sequence). V shed 6 bases, J shed 1 base, and the junction held 5 bases outside the gene matches. The chain's CDR3 is CASTTAGGTDTQYF. DNA of the CDR3: TGTGCCAGCACCACGGCGGGGGGCACAGATACGCAGTATTTT.

This chain uses TRBV10-3 with TRBJ2-7, with TRBD1 identical over 8 bases. V shed 4 bases and J 6 bases; nucleotides not matched to a gene: 8. Germline-derived CDR1 and CDR2 are ENHRY and SYGVKD. There are 14 residues in the CDR3. The CDR3 reads CAISATGASSEQYF. DNA for the CDR3: TGTGCCATCAGTGCGACAGGGGCTTCTTCCGAGCAGTACTTC.

This clone was seen more than once but under ten times. The J gene is TRBJ2-3, the V gene TRBV5-1; TRBD2 matches at 14 bases. V lost 4 bases to trimming and J lost 1 base; unmatched junction nucleotides: 8. The CDR3 has 18 residues. Germline-derived CDR1 and CDR2 are SGHRS and YFSETQ. The CDR3: CASSPLSTSGGGTDTQYF. The CDR3 coding sequence is TGCGCCAGCAGCCCTCTGTCGACTAGCGGGGGGGGCACAGATACGCAGTATTTT.

The chain combines TRBV7-2 with TRBJ2-3; TRBD2 matches 8 bases. Germline trimming cut 3 bases from V and 6 bases from J; bases unmatched to any gene: 8. The CDR3 has 15 residues. Germline CDR1 is SGHTA and CDR2 is FQGNSA. This CDR3 reads CASSLIAGRRDTQYF. Written as DNA, the CDR3 is TGTGCCAGCAGCTTGATAGCGGGGCGACGGGATACGCAGTATTTT.

This clone came up a few times. The genes are TRBV10-3 and TRBJ2-5; 7 nucleotides match TRBD1. Trimming cost V 6 bases and J 2 bases; bases outside gene matches: 3. This CDR3 region has 13 residues. Per germline, CDR1 ENHRY and CDR2 SYGVKD. CDR3 nucleotide sequence: TGTGCCATCAGGGGGACAGCTCAAGAGACCCAGTACTTC. Protein sequence: CAIRGTAQETQYF.

The chain employs TRBV11-2 and TRBJ2-3; TRBD1 aligns across 7 bases. J was trimmed by 4 bases and V by 5 bases; bases with no gene match: 3. Germline CDR1 SGHAT, CDR2 FQNNGV. The CDR3 has 13 residues. The chain's CDR3 is CASSQGVADTQYF. The DNA of the CDR3 is TGTGCCAGCAGCCAGGGGGTCGCAGATACGCAGTATTTT.

The V and J genes are TRBV19 and TRBJ1-5; TRBD1 might be the D (6 bases). The CDR3 covers 15 residues. V dropped 5 bases and J dropped 3 bases, with 14 bases sitting between them. CDR1 is LNHDA, CDR2 SQIVND, per germline (reference sequence). The CDR3 protein is CASSSTGSLNQPQHF. CDR3 sequence (DNA): TGTGCCAGTAGTTCCACAGGGTCCCTCAATCAGCCCCAGCATTTT.

This chain connects TRBV5-6 to TRBJ2-7; no reliable D call. The CDR3 is 14 amino acids. V was shortened by 0 bases and J by 3 bases, with 10 bases between the two germline ends. CDR1 is SGHDT, CDR2 YYEEEE, per germline. The chain's CDR3 is CASSLAGQNYEQYF. CDR3 nucleotide sequence: TGTGCCAGCAGCTTGGCGGGTCAGAACTACGAGCAGTACTTC.

Only a few counts were recorded for this clone. This sequence joins TRBV4-3 and TRBJ2-7, with D hard to call. There are 13 residues in the CDR3. The V end was cut by 0 bases, the J end by 2 bases, with 5 bases between. The germline gives CDR1 LGHNA, CDR2 YSLEER. CDR3 loop: CASSQDRTYEQYF. The CDR3 DNA sequence: TGCGCCAGCAGCCAAGACAGGACCTACGAGCAGTACTTC.

The table lists this clone with a few counts. This chain joins TRBV7-8 and TRBJ1-2; D uncertain. The V end was cut by 3 bases, the J end by 6 bases, with 11 bases between. The V gene's germline CDR1 is SGHVS and CDR2 FQNEAQ. The CDR3 spans 13 residues. The CDR3: CASSLGSLNGYTF. CDR3 DNA: TGTGCCAGCAGCTTGGGCAGCCTGAATGGCTACACCTTC.

This clone was detected many times. The CDR3 loop reads CASSSSGANVLTF. DNA for the CDR3: TGTGCCAGCAGCTCGTCTGGGGCCAACGTCCTGACTTTC. The chain employs TRBV7-9 and TRBJ2-6; no definite D call. Per the germline V gene, CDR1 is SEHNR and CDR2 is FQNEAQ (reference sequence). Trimming took 4 bases from V and 1 from J, leaving 2 bases between them. This CDR3 is 13 amino acids long.

In this sample, this clone turned up a few times. V gene TRBV6-5 combines with J gene TRBJ2-1, with 8 bases lining up with TRBD1. The CDR3 has 14 residues. The ends lost 8 bases at V and 9 bases at J; junction bases unmatched: 12. Germline values: CDR1 MNHEY, CDR2 SVGAGI. The CDR3 loop reads CASQHTQGAGEQFF. CDR3 coding DNA: TGTGCCAGCCAACATACCCAGGGGGCGGGTGAGCAGTTCTTC.

This clone was seen a handful of times. The chain links TRBV27 to TRBJ2-7, with a possible D match to TRBD1 (6 bases). The V gene lost 6 bases and the J gene lost 3 bases, with 9 bases spanning the gap. CDR3 length: 12 amino acids. Looked up from germline, CDR1 is MNHEY and CDR2 is SMNVEV (reference sequence). The CDR3 nucleotides read TGTGCCAGCAGGAACAGGGTCTACGAGCAGTACTTC. The encoded protein is CASRNRVYEQYF.

This clone has just a few counts. The chain joins TRBV7-9 to TRBJ1-1, with 7 bases fitting TRBD1. There are 14 residues in the CDR3. Germline trimming cut 5 bases from V and 0 bases from J; bases unmatched to any gene: 3. The germline V gene encodes CDR1 SEHNR and CDR2 FQNEAQ (reference sequence). The CDR3 is CASSPGQMNTEAFF. CDR3 bases: TGTGCCAGCAGCCCGGGACAGATGAACACTGAAGCTTTCTTT.

Only a few counts were recorded for this clone. Here the CDR3 reads CASSSGQSSNQPQHF. The CDR3 DNA reads TGTGCCAGCAGCTCCGGACAGTCCAGCAATCAGCCCCAGCATTTT. This chain connects TRBV7-8 to TRBJ1-5, with D possibly matching TRBD1 (6 bases). CDR3 length: 15 residues. Between the trimmed V and J ends, which lost 4 bases and 1 base, there was a span of 11 bases. Per the germline V gene, CDR1 is SGHVS and CDR2 is FQNEAQ.

V and J are TRBV7-6 and TRBJ2-1; D is perhaps TRBD1 (5 bases). The CDR3 has 13 amino acids. CDR1 and CDR2 (germline): SGHVS, FNYEAQ. V lost 5 bases to trimming and J lost 6 bases, with 11 bases between them. This chain's CDR3 is CASSARVGNEQFF. CDR3 DNA: TGTGCCAGCAGCGCCAGGGTGGGCAATGAGCAGTTCTTC.

The CDR3, as DNA: TGCGCCAGCAGTCAATCGAGGTCGGACAGGGAGGCATATGGATGCTACGAGCAGTACTTC. Translation gives CASSQSRSDREAYGCYEQYF. The chain uses TRBV23-1 and TRBJ2-7; TRBD1 matches at 8 bases. TRBV23-1 is given ORF status, its function remaining uncertain. V gave up 0 bases and J gave up 3 bases; unmatched junction bases: 19. The CDR3 consists of 20 residues.

The rearrangement uses TRBV5-1 and TRBJ2-1; 8 bases line up with TRBD2. The germline V gene encodes CDR1 SGHRS and CDR2 YFSETQ. Germline trimming cut 4 bases from V and 3 bases from J; bases unmatched to any gene: 3. The CDR3 runs 14 residues. The CDR3 nucleotides are TGCGCCAGCAGCCCAGGGACTAGCTACAATGAGCAGTTCTTC. This gives the protein CASSPGTSYNEQFF.